The clone carrying this T cell receptor (beta chain) was observed a few times. The identical CDR3 is also encoded by other nucleotide sequences in the sample. The authors' processing: Counts of nucleated cells, estimated from reference gene primer amplification, were obtained. Using immunoSEQ multiplex PCR, the repertoire was profiled, and TCRdb retains in-frame clones only, with some absent. V and J calls and clone size are given by that table; D and trimming were obtained from the DNA. The table has some 250,000 clones, around 82% seen once. These data are taken from a study of blood T cell repertoires in COVID-19. Study overall: The United States, Italy and Spain supplied acute and convalescent COVID-19 samples. Nucleic acid was either cDNA or gDNA, and it came from T cells, B-cell-depleted T cells, or PBMCs.

The CDR3 is 15 residues long. Germline V lookup: CDR1 ENHRY, CDR2 SYGVKD. With 0 bases removed from V and 5 bases from J, the gap between germline ends came to 12 bases. Sequencing was done on a sample of peripheral blood. The clonotype comes from a man between 45 and 60 years old with active or convalescent COVID-19. The chain has TRBV10-3 and TRBJ2-3; weak D call: TRBD2 (5 bases). CDR3 in DNA: TGTGCCATCAGTGAGTCTCGGGGAAGTGTAGATACGCAGTATTTT. It translates to CAISESRGSVDTQYF.